The rows below give T cell receptor beta chains drawn from one sample of a study of CD8+ T cells in alopecia areata. Only in-frame clones appear in the TCRdb table, and some are missing; sequencing was by immunoSEQ multiplex PCR. The table lists over 150,000 clones, about 48% of them singletons. The input for sequencing was CD8+ T cells sorted from blood, taken at week 24, from a patient treated with tofacitinib. The source is a human donor with alopecia areata. Both conserved end residues are part of each CDR3. The D gene is left open where the match is weak. Clone size is not always given. Where it is, it says once, few, many or a class for expanded clones.

NA,TRBJ2-1,TRBD2,TRBV13,TGTGCCAGCAGCTTAGCTAGCGGGGGATACAATGAGCAGTTCTTC,CASSLASGGYNEQFF
NA,TRBJ2-5,NA,TRBV27,TGTGCCAGCAGTACCCGAGGGACTGGAGTCCTCCAAGAGACCCAGTACTTC,CASSTRGTGVLQETQYF
NA,TRBJ1-1,NA,TRBV10-3,TGTGCCAGTGGGGCCGGGTTGAACACTGAAGCTTTCTTT,CASGAGLNTEAFF
few,TRBJ2-1,NA,TRBV27,TGTGCCAGCAGTCCTGCGGACGGGGTCTACAATGAGCAGTTCTTC,CASSPADGVYNEQFF
NA,TRBJ2-3,TRBD2,TRBV30,TGTGCCTGCCTACTAGCGGCTAGCACAGATACGCAGTATTTT,CACLLAASTDTQYF
NA,TRBJ2-3,NA,TRBV5-1,TGCGCCAGCAGCCCCGGGCTAGCGTCCACAGATACGCAGTATTTT,CASSPGLASTDTQYF
NA,TRBJ2-3,NA,TRBV27,TGTGCCAGCAGTTTACTGACTTCCCGGGGCACAGATACGCAGTATTTT,CASSLLTSRGTDTQYF
NA,TRBJ2-5,NA,TRBV6-5,TGTGCCAGCAGTTACTCTCTTGGCCAAGAGACCCAGTACTTC,CASSYSLGQETQYF
once,TRBJ1-1,NA,TRBV5-6,TGTGCCAGCAGCTTCGGGCAGAACAATGAAGCTTTCTTT,CASSFGQNNEAFF
NA,TRBJ2-2,NA,TRBV9,TGTGCCAGCAGCGTAGCGGGGGCGAACACCGGGGAGCTGTTTTTT,CASSVAGANTGELFF
NA,TRBJ2-6,TRBD1,TRBV7-3,TGTGCCAGCAGCCTAGGGACAGGGGGTTCTGGGGCCAACGTCCTGACTTTC,CASSLGTGGSGANVLTF
NA,TRBJ1-6,NA,TRBV6-5,TGTGCCAGCAGTTCTGGGTGGGATTCACCCCTCCACTTT,CASSSGWDSPLHF
NA,TRBJ1-5,NA,TRBV5-1,TGCGCCAGCAGCCCACGGGGGGGTGAAGGTCAGCCCCAGCATTTT,CASSPRGGEGQPQHF
many,TRBJ2-3,NA,TRBV5-6,TGTGCCAGCAGCCTAGACCGGGACCTGAACCCCACAGATACGCAGTATTTT,CASSLDRDLNPTDTQYF
NA,TRBJ2-1,TRBD1,TRBV27,TGTGCCAGCAGTATAGGGACAGGGGCATATGAGCAGTTCTTC,CASSIGTGAYEQFF
NA,TRBJ2-2,NA,TRBV29-1,TGCAGCGTTTCCAGTGGATCCGGGGAGCTGTTTTTT,CSVSSGSGELFF
once,TRBJ2-3,NA,TRBV5-6,TGTGCCAGCAGCTGGACTATTGGCACAGATACGCAGTATTTT,CASSWTIGTDTQYF
few,TRBJ2-3,NA,TRBV30,TGTGCCTGGTCCCAAGTCTTAAACACAGATACGCAGTATTTT,CAWSQVLNTDTQYF
few,TRBJ2-1,NA,TRBV27,TGTGCCAGCAGTTTATCCCGTTCGGGGAATGAGCAGTTCTTC,CASSLSRSGNEQFF
NA,TRBJ1-1,NA,TRBV29-1,TGCAGCGCACACGGAAAAGAGGGAGGCACTGAAGCTTTCTTT,CSAHGKEGGTEAFF
NA,TRBJ1-1,NA,TRBV29-1,TGCAGCGCTGTGGGTGGGGGAGGCACTGAAGCTTTCTTT,CSAVGGGGTEAFF
once,TRBJ2-7,NA,TRBV2,TGTGCCAGCAGGGGTTACAGGGACGAGCAGTACTTC,CASRGYRDEQYF
few,TRBJ2-1,NA,TRBV10-3,TGTGCCATCAGCGTGGGACGAGGTGAGCAGTTCTTC,CAISVGRGEQFF
few,TRBJ1-1,NA,TRBV9,TGTGCCAGCAGCGTCCTCAGTCGGCGCCACGGGGAAGCTTTCTTT,CASSVLSRRHGEAFF
NA,TRBJ1-1,TRBD1,TRBV5-6,TGTGCCAGCAGCTTGGGTCGCCGGACAGGGGGAGCTTTCTTT,CASSLGRRTGGAFF
few,TRBJ2-2,TRBD2,TRBV4-3,TGCGCCAGCAGCCTTAGCGGGGACAACACCGGGGAGCTGTTTTTT,CASSLSGDNTGELFF
NA,TRBJ1-1,NA,TRBV25-1,TGTGCCAGCAGTTTAGGAAACACTGAAGCTTTCTTT,CASSLGNTEAFF
medium-sized,TRBJ2-3,TRBD2,TRBV4-3,TGCGCCAGCAGCCAAGATCCCCCAGCGGGGGCCGCAGATACGCAGTATTTT,CASSQDPPAGAADTQYF
few,TRBJ1-3,NA,TRBV27,TGTGCCAGCAGTTTATCGCTGAACTCTGGAAACACCATATATTTT,CASSLSLNSGNTIYF
few,TRBJ2-7,TRBD1,TRBV13,TGTGCCAGCAGCTCGAGGACAGGGGGACCCTACGAGCAGTACTTC,CASSSRTGGPYEQYF
NA,TRBJ2-6,TRBD1,TRBV7-9,TGTGCCAGCAACTACACAGGGGCCGAGCGAGTCTCTGGGGCCAACGTCCTGACTTTC,CASNYTGAERVSGANVLTF
NA,TRBJ1-1,TRBD1,TRBV7-9,TGTGCCAGCAGCTCCCACAGGGGGGGAGAGACTGAAGCTTTCTTT,CASSSHRGGETEAFF
NA,TRBJ1-2,NA,TRBV9,TGTGCCAGCAGCGCAGACAGGACCTATGGCTACACCTTC,CASSADRTYGYTF
NA,TRBJ2-3,NA,TRBV29-1,TGCAGCGTTCCGGACAGCCCCGGGGGTAGCACAGATACGCAGTATTTT,CSVPDSPGGSTDTQYF
few,TRBJ1-1,NA,TRBV7-9,TGTGCCAGCAGTTCCGGGGGCGATGAAGCTTTCTTT,CASSSGGDEAFF
NA,TRBJ2-7,TRBD1,TRBV11-2,TGTGCCAGCAGCCCCGGACAGGCGGATGAGCAGTACTTC,CASSPGQADEQYF
NA,TRBJ2-2,NA,TRBV2,TGTGCCAGCATAATAGGAGGGACCGGGGAGCTGTTTTTT,CASIIGGTGELFF
few,TRBJ2-5,TRBD1,TRBV27,TGTGCCAGCAGTTCCCCGGGACAGATAACCCAGTACTTC,CASSSPGQITQYF
NA,TRBJ1-1,NA,TRBV7-9,TGTGCCAGCAGCTTCGGGGACACTGAAGCTTTCTTT,CASSFGDTEAFF
NA,TRBJ2-1,TRBD1,TRBV2,TGTGCCAGCAGTGAAGCGGGACAGAGCAACAATGAGCAGTTCTTC,CASSEAGQSNNEQFF
once,TRBJ2-2,NA,TRBV5-1,TGCGCCAGCAGCTTGGAGGGGACCGGGGAGCTGTTTTTT,CASSLEGTGELFF
few,TRBJ2-2,NA,TRBV7-8,TGTGCCAGCAGCTTAGGGGCGACCGGGGAGCTGTTTTTT,CASSLGATGELFF
once,TRBJ1-1,NA,TRBV30,TGTGCCTGGGGCCGCGGTTTGGGCACTGAAGCTTTCTTT,CAWGRGLGTEAFF
NA,TRBJ2-1,TRBD1,TRBV9,TGTGCCAGCAGCCCTCGGGACAGCTTGAATGAGCAGTTCTTC,CASSPRDSLNEQFF
NA,TRBJ2-1,NA,TRBV29-1,TGCAGCGTTGTTGTAGTTGGTGAGCAGTTCTTC,CSVVVVGEQFF
NA,TRBJ2-4,TRBD1,TRBV7-9,TGTGCCAGCAGCTCCCCGACAGGGTTGAACATTCAGTACTTC,CASSSPTGLNIQYF
NA,TRBJ2-2,TRBD2,TRBV7-2,TGTGCCAGCAGCACCCGACTAGCGGGGGCAACCGGGGAGCTGTTTTTT,CASSTRLAGATGELFF
NA,TRBJ2-3,TRBD1,TRBV5-4,TGTGCCAGCAGCTTGTGGGACAGGGTCGCAGATACGCAGTATTTT,CASSLWDRVADTQYF
NA,TRBJ1-2,TRBD1,TRBV14,TGTGCCAGCAGCCCCCCGGGACAGGGCTATGGCTACACCTTC,CASSPPGQGYGYTF
NA,TRBJ1-2,TRBD1,TRBV15,TGTGCCACCAGCGGCCTTCGCAGGGGGCAGAATGGCTACACCTTC,CATSGLRRGQNGYTF